What follows are 2 T cell receptor beta chains derived from one specimen sequenced in a study of T-cell reconstitution after alpha-beta-depleted transplantation in children. Preparation of the TCRbeta library involved a method that used unique molecular identifiers. In TCRdb, the PCR reads were re-called with MiXCR into one record per CDR3 protein. The repertoire holds approximately 500,000 distinct CDR3 sequences, with 27% as singletons. The source material was PBMCs, sampled before TCRalphabeta/CD19-depleted stem cell transplant. The receptors derive from a boy less than two years old with Wiskott-Aldrich syndrome, due to receive a stem cell transplant.

The rearrangement uses TRBV5-1 and TRBJ2-7; 10 nucleotides agree with TRBD2. Germline values: CDR1 SGHRS, CDR2 YFSETQ. J was trimmed by 4 bases and V by 4 bases; bases with no gene match: 14. This CDR3 has 17 amino acids. The CDR3 DNA reads as TGCGCCAGCAGCCAAACCCTTTACCAGCGGGAGGGGTACGAGCAGTACTTC. It is translated as CASSQTLYQREGYEQYF. The full variable domain, completed using reference TRBV5-1 and TRBJ2-7, is KAGVTQTPRYLIKTRGQQVTLSCSPISGHRSVSWYQQTPGQGLQFLFEYFSETQRNKGNFPGRFSGRQFSNSRSEMNVSTLELGDSALYLCASSQTLYQREGYEQYFGPGTRLTVT.

The chain couples TRBV29-1 to TRBJ2-1; 10 bases align to TRBD2. The J segment lost 9 bases and the V segment lost 8 bases, leaving 7 bases of the junction unmatched. This CDR3 region has 12 residues. Germline V gives CDR1 SQVTM, CDR2 ANQGSEA. The CDR3 DNA is TGCAGCACCCTAGCGGGAGCGTTTGAGCAGTTCTTC. Translation: CSTLAGAFEQFF.